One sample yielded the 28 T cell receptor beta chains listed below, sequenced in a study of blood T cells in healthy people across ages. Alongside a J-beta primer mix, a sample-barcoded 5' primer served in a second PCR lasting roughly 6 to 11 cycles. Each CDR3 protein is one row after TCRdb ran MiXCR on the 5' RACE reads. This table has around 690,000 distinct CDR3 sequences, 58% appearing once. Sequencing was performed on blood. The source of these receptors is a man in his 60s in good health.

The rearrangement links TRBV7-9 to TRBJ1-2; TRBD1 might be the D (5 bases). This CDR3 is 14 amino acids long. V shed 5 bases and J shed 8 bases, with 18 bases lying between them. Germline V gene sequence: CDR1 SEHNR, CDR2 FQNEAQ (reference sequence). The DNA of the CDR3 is TGTGCCAGCAGCCCTGAAGGGGTTTCAAACGGCTACACCTTC. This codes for CASSPEGVSNGYTF.

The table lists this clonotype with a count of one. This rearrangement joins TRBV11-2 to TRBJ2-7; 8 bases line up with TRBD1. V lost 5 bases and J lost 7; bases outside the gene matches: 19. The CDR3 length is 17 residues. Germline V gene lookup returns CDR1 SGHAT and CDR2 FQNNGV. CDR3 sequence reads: CASSRSSPGGYIDEQYF. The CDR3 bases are TGTGCCAGCAGCCGATCTTCCCCAGGGGGCTATATCGATGAGCAGTACTTC.

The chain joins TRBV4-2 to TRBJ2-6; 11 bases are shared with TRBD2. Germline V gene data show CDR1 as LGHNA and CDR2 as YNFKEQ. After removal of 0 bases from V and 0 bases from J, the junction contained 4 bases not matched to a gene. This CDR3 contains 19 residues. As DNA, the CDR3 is TGTGCCAGCAGCCAAGAGTTAGCGGGGGGGTCCTCTGGGGCCAACGTCCTGACTTTC. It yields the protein CASSQELAGGSSGANVLTF.

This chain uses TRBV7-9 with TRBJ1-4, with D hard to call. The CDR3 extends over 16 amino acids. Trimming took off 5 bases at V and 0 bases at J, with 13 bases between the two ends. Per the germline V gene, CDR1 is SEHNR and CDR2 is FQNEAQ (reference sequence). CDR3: CASSPRTVPTNEKLFF. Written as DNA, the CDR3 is TGTGCCAGCAGCCCAAGGACCGTGCCAACTAATGAAAAACTGTTTTTT.

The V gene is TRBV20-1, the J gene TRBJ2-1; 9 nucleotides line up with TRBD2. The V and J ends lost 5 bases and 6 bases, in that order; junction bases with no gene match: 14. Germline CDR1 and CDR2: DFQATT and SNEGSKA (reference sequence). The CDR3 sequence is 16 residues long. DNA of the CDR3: TGCAGTGCTGGGGTCGGCGGGGGGGACCGGGTCAATGAGCAGTTCTTC. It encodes CSAGVGGGDRVNEQFF.

The CDR3 region has the DNA TGTGCCAGCAGCCATGGGACAGGCTTTGAAGCTTTCTTT. Protein sequence: CASSHGTGFEAFF. The chain joins TRBV3-1 to TRBJ1-1; TRBD1 matches 8 bases. The CDR3 is 13 amino acids. V was pared by 3 bases and J by 7 bases, with 4 bases of the junction left unmatched. CDR1 and CDR2 from the germline V gene are LGHDT and YNNKEL (reference sequence).

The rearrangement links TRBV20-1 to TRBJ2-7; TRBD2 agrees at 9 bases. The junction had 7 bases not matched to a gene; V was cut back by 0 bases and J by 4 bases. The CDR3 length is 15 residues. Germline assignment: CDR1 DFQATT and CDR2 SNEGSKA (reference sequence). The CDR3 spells CSARDLASGVYEQYF. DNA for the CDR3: TGCAGTGCTAGAGATCTGGCTAGCGGGGTGTACGAGCAGTACTTC.

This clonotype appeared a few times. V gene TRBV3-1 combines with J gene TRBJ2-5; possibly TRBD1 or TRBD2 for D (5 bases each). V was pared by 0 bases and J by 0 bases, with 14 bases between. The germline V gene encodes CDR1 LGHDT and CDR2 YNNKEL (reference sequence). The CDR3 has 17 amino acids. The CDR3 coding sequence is TGTGCCAGCAGCCAAGATTCGGGACCAGTTTACCAAGAGACCCAGTACTTC. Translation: CASSQDSGPVYQETQYF.

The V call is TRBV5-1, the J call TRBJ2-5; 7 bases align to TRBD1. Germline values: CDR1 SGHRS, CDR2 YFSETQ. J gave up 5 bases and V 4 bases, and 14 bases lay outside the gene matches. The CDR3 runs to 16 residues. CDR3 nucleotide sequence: TGCGCCAGCAGCCCCGGACAGGTTGGCGGTACGGAGACCCAGTACTTC. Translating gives CASSPGQVGGTETQYF.

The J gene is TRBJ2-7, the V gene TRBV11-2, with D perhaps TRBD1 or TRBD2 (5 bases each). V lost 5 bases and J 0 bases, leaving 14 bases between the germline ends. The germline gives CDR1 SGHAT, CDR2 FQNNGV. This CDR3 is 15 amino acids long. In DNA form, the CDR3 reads TGTGCCAGCAGCCAGAGCGTGGGGGTCTCCTACGAGCAGTACTTC. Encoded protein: CASSQSVGVSYEQYF. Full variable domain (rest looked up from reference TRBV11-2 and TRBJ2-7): EAGVAQSPRYKIIEKRQSVAFWCNPISGHATLYWYQQILGQGPKLLIQFQNNGVVDDSQLPKDRFSAERLKGVDSTLKIQPAKLEDSAVYLCASSQSVGVSYEQYFGPGTRLTVT.

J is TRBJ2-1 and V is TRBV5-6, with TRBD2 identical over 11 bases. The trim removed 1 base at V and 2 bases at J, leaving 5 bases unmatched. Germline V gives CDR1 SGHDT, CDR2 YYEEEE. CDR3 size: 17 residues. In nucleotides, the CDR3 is TGTGCCAGCAGCTTGCCCCCGGGACTAGCGGCCTACAATGAGCAGTTCTTC. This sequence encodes CASSLPPGLAAYNEQFF.

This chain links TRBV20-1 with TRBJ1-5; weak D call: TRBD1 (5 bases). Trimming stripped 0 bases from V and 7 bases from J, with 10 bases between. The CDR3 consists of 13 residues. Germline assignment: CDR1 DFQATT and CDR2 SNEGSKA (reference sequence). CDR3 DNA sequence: TGCAGTGCTAGAGATCCCCAGGGCCAGCCCCAGCATTTT. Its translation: CSARDPQGQPQHF.

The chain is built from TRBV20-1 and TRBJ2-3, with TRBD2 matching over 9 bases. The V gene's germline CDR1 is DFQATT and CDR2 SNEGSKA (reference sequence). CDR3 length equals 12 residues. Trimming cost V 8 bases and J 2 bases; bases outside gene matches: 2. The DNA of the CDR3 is TGCAGTCTAGCGGGGAACACAGATACGCAGTATTTT. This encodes CSLAGNTDTQYF.

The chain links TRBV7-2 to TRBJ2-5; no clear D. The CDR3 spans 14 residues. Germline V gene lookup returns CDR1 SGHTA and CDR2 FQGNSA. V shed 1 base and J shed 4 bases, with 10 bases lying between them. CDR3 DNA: TGTGCCAGCAGCTTAGAGTTGGTCGTAGAGACCCAGTACTTC. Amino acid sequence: CASSLELVVETQYF.

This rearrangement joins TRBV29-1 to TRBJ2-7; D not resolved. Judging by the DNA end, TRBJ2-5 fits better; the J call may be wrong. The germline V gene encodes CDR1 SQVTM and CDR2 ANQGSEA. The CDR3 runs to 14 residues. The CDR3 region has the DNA TGCAGCGTTGAAAGGCCTAGTTTTGGAGAGACCCAGTACTTC. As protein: CSVERPSFGETQYF.

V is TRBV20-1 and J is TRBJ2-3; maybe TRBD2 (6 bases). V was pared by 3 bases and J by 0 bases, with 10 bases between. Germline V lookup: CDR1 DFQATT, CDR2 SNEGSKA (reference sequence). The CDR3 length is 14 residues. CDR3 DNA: TGCAGTGCTAGGGAAGGGACTAGCACAGATACGCAGTATTTT. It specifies CSAREGTSTDTQYF.

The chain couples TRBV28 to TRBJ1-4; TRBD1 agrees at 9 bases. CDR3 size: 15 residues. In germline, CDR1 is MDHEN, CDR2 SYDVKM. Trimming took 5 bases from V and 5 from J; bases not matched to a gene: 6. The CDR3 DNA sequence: TGTGCCAGCAGTCAACTGACAGGGGGAAATGAAAAACTGTTTTTT. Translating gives CASSQLTGGNEKLFF.

CDR3 nucleotides: TGTGCCAGCAGTTTCTACAGGGAACGATACTCCTACAATGAGCAGTTCTTC. This encodes CASSFYRERYSYNEQFF. The V call is TRBV6-6, the J call TRBJ2-1; tentative D call: TRBD1 (6 bases). V dropped 4 bases and J dropped 0 bases, with 16 bases sitting between them. The CDR3 has 17 residues. CDR1 is MNHNY, CDR2 SVGAGI, per germline (reference sequence).

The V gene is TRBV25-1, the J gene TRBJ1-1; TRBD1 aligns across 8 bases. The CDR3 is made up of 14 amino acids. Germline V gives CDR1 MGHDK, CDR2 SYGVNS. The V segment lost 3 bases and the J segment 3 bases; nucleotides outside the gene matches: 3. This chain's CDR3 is CASSDGGQDTEAFF. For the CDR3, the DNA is TGTGCCAGCAGTGACGGGGGACAGGACACTGAAGCTTTCTTT.

This CDR3 is CASSAWPRQGASYEQYF. The DNA for the CDR3 is TGCGCCAGCAGCGCCTGGCCGAGGCAGGGGGCTTCCTACGAGCAGTACTTC. The chain has TRBV5-1 and TRBJ2-7; 8 bases agree with TRBD1. Germline values: CDR1 SGHRS, CDR2 YFSETQ. The CDR3 consists of 17 residues. V lost 4 bases to trimming and J lost 1 base; unmatched junction nucleotides: 13.

The CDR3 loop reads CASSLALGVSGAEAFF. CDR3 nucleotides: TGTGCCAGCAGCTTGGCCTTGGGGGTTTCAGGGGCTGAAGCTTTCTTT. The genes are TRBV5-8 and TRBJ1-1; possibly TRBD1 for D (6 bases). V gave up 0 bases and J gave up 6 bases, with 18 bases separating them. The germline V gene has CDR1 SGHTS and CDR2 YDEGEE. This CDR3 contains 16 residues. Using reference TRBV5-8 and TRBJ1-1 for the parts outside the CDR3, the full variable domain is EAGVTQSPTHLIKTRGQQATLRCSPISGHTSVYWYQQALGLGLQFLLWYDEGEERNRGNFPPRFSGRQFPNYSSELNVNALELEDSALYLCASSLALGVSGAEAFFGQGTRLTVV.

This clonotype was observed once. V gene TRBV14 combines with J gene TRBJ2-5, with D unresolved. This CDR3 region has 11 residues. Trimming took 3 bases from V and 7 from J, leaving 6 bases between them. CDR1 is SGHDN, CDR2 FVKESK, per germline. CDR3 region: CASSHSGTQYF. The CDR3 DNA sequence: TGTGCCAGCAGCCATTCTGGGACCCAGTACTTC.

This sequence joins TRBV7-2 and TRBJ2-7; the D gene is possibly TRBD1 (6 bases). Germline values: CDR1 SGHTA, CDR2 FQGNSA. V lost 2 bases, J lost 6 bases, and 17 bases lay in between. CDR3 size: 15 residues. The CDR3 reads CASSLLLAVGGEQYF. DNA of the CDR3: TGTGCCAGCAGCTTATTATTGGCCGTAGGGGGCGAGCAGTACTTC.

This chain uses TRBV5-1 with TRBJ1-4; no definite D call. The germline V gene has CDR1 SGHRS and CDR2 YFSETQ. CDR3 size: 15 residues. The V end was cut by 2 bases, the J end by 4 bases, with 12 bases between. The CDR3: CASSLGSLSNEKLFF. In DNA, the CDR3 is TGCGCCAGCAGCTTAGGGAGTCTGAGTAATGAAAAACTGTTTTTT.

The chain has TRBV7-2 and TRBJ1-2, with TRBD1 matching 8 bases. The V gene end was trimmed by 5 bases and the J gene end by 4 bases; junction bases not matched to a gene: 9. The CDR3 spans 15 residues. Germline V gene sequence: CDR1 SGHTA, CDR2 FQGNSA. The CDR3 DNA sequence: TGTGCCAGCAGCCCCACCCTGACAGGGGCCTATGGCTACACCTTC. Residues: CASSPTLTGAYGYTF. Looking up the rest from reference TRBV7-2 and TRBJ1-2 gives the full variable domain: GAGVSQSPSNKVTEKGKDVELRCDPISGHTALYWYRQSLGQGLEFLIYFQGNSAPDKSGLPSDRFSAERTGGSVSTLTIQRTQQEDSAVYLCASSPTLTGAYGYTFGSGTRLTVV.

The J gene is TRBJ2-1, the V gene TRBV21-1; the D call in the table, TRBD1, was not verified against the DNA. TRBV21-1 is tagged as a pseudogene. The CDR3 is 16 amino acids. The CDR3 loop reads CASSTGGGGGYNEQFF. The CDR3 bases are TGTGCCAGCAGCACCGGGGGAGGGGGCGGTTACAATGAGCAGTTCTTC.

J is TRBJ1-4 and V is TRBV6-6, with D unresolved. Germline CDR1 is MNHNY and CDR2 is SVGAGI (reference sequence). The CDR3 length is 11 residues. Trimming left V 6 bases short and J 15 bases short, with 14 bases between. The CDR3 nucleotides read TGTGCCAGCAGCCAAGGGTTGGAGGTGTTTTTT. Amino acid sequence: CASSQGLEVFF.

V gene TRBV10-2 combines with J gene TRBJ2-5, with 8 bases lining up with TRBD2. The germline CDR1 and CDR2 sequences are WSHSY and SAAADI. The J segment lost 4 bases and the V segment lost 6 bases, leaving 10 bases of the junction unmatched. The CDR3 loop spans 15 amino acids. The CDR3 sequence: CASSLQAGAPETQYF. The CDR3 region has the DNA TGCGCCAGCAGCCTCCAAGCGGGGGCCCCAGAGACCCAGTACTTC.